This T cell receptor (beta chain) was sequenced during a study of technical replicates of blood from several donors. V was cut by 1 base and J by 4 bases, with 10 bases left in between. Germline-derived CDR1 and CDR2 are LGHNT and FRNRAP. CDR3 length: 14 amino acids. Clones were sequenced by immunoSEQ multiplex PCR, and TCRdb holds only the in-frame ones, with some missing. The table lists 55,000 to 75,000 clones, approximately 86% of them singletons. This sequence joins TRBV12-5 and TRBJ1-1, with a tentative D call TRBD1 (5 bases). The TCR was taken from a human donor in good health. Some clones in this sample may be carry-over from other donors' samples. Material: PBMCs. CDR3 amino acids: CASGLGRGLTEAFF. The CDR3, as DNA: TGTGCTAGTGGTTTGGGGCGGGGACTCACTGAAGCTTTCTTT.